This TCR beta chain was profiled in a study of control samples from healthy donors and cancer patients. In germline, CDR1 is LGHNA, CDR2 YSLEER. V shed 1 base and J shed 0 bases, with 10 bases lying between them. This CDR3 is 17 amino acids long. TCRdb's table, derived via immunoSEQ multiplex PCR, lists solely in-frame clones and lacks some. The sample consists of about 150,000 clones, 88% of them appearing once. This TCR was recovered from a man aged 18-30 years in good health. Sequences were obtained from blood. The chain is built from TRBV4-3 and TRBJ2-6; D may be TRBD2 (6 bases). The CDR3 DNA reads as TGCGCCAGCAGCCAAGCGGCGGGAAACTCTGGGGCCAACGTCCTGACTTTC. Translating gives CASSQAAGNSGANVLTF.